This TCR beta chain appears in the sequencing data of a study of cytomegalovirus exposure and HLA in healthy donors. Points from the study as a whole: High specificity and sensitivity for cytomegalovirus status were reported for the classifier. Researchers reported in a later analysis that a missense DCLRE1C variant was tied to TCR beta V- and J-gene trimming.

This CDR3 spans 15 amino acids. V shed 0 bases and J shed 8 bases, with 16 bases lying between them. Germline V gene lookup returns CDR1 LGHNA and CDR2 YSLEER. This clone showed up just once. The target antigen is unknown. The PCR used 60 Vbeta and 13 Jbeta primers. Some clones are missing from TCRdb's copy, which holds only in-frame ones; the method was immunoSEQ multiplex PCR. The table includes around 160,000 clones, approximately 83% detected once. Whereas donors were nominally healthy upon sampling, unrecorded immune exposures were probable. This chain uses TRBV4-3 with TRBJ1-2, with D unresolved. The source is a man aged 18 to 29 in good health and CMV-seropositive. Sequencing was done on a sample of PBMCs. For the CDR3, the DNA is TGCGCCAGCAGCCAAGATCCCGGTCCACCCGAAGGCTACACCTTC. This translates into CASSQDPGPPEGYTF.